This TCR beta chain was identified in a study of PD-1 blockade in classical Hodgkin lymphoma. As to time point: cycle 4 day 1 (C4D1), after around six weeks of nivolumab. Brentuximab vedotin exposure varied, and every patient relapsed after autologous stem cell transplantation. Thawed PBMCs underwent magnetic negative selection to obtain purified CD8+ T cells. Clones were sequenced by immunoSEQ multiplex PCR, and TCRdb holds only the in-frame ones, with some missing. The profile shows around 19,000 clones, over 65% of them singletons. The CDR3 has 13 amino acids. Trimming shortened V by 1 base and J by 4 bases, and 7 bases separated the two germline ends. Germline V lookup: CDR1 SEHNR, CDR2 FQNEAQ (reference sequence).

The sequencing here drew on CD8+ T cells from blood, taken before the fourth cycle of nivolumab. The source of this sequence is a human donor with classical Hodgkin lymphoma. This chain connects TRBV7-9 to TRBJ1-2; D perhaps matches TRBD1 (6 bases). The CDR3 here is CASSLGTVYGYTF. CDR3 sequence (DNA): TGTGCCAGCAGCTTAGGGACAGTCTATGGCTACACCTTC.